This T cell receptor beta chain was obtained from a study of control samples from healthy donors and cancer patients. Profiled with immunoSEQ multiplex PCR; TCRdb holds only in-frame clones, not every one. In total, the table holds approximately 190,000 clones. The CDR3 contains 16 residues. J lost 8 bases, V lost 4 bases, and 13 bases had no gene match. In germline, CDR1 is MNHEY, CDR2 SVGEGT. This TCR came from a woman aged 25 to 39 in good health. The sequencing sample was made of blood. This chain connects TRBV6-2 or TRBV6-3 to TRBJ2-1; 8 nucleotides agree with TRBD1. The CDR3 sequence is CASSSPAGQGVDEQFF. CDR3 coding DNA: TGTGCCAGCAGTTCCCCAGCCGGACAGGGAGTGGATGAGCAGTTCTTC.